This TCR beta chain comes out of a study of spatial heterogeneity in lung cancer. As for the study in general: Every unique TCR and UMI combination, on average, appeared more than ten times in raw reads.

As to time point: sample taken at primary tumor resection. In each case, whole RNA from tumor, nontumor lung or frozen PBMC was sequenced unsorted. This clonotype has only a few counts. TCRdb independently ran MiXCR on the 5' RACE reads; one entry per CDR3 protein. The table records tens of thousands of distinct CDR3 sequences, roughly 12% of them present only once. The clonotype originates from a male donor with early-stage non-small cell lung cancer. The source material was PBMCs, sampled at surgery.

The CDR3 loop reads CASTSGMNTGELFF. For the CDR3, the DNA is TGTGCCAGCACCTCGGGGATGAACACCGGGGAGCTGTTTTTT. The chain recombines TRBV6-5 with TRBJ2-2; TRBD2 might be the D (5 bases). CDR1 and CDR2 (germline): MNHEY, SVGAGI. Trimming pared 7 bases from V and 1 base from J, leaving 10 bases between. The CDR3 spans 14 residues.